This is a list of T cell receptor beta chains from one sample in a study of T cell changes during pregnancy in multiple sclerosis. The table came from immunoSEQ multiplex PCR; TCRdb's copy has only in-frame clones and leaves some out. The sample carries 35,000 to 40,000 clones, about nine tenths recorded once. The sequenced sample was CD4+ T cells from peripheral blood mononuclear cells, obtained in the third trimester of pregnancy. The receptor set was obtained from a female donor in good health, enrolled as a control in a pregnancy study. Each CDR3 is given without its conserved first and last residue. A D gene is named only where the DNA matches it firmly. Rows may omit the clone size; those that give it use once, few, many or a size class.

CDR3 length: 13
D gene: TRBD2
clone size: .
V gene: TRBV19
J gene: TRBJ2-1
CDR3 protein: ASSQSGTQDNEQF

CDR3 length: 13
D gene: TRBD2
clone size: .
V gene: TRBV10-3
J gene: TRBJ2-5
CDR3 protein: ASGLAGEATETQY

CDR3 length: 9
D gene: .
clone size: .
V gene: TRBV20-1
J gene: TRBJ1-1
CDR3 protein: SARVNTEAF

CDR3 length: 18
D gene: TRBD2
clone size: once
V gene: TRBV18
J gene: TRBJ2-3
CDR3 protein: ASSPPGVSALAGPTDTQY

CDR3 length: 13
D gene: TRBD2
clone size: .
V gene: TRBV6-1
J gene: TRBJ2-2
CDR3 protein: ASSSRTRNTGELF

CDR3 length: 13
D gene: .
clone size: once
V gene: TRBV5-1
J gene: TRBJ1-2
CDR3 protein: ASSLDFLGSYGYT

CDR3 length: 12
D gene: TRBD2
clone size: .
V gene: TRBV19
J gene: TRBJ2-4
CDR3 protein: ASKTSRAKNIQY

CDR3 length: 15
D gene: TRBD1
clone size: .
V gene: TRBV30
J gene: TRBJ1-3
CDR3 protein: AWDGTGGITGGNTIY

CDR3 length: 11
D gene: .
clone size: .
V gene: TRBV7-8
J gene: TRBJ1-5
CDR3 protein: ASSTGAAQPQH

CDR3 length: 14
D gene: .
clone size: .
V gene: TRBV13
J gene: TRBJ2-3
CDR3 protein: ASSLGLVGGTDTQY

CDR3 length: 13
D gene: .
clone size: once
V gene: TRBV7-9
J gene: TRBJ1-3
CDR3 protein: ASSLVGGPGNTIY

CDR3 length: 14
D gene: .
clone size: .
V gene: TRBV7-9
J gene: TRBJ2-1
CDR3 protein: ASSSAGGASYNEQF

CDR3 length: 11
D gene: .
clone size: .
V gene: TRBV29-1
J gene: TRBJ2-3
CDR3 protein: SVAGTTTDTQY

CDR3 length: 18
D gene: TRBD2
clone size: .
V gene: TRBV9
J gene: TRBJ2-1
CDR3 protein: ASRRETSGRFPGEYNEQF

CDR3 length: 12
D gene: .
clone size: .
V gene: TRBV5-6
J gene: TRBJ1-1
CDR3 protein: ASSSAGPNTEAF

CDR3 length: 15
D gene: .
clone size: .
V gene: TRBV7-8
J gene: TRBJ2-6
CDR3 protein: ASGRDNTLSGANVLT

CDR3 length: 10
D gene: .
clone size: .
V gene: TRBV19
J gene: TRBJ1-5
CDR3 protein: ASDSLGQPQH

CDR3 length: 14
D gene: TRBD2
clone size: .
V gene: TRBV4-1
J gene: TRBJ2-5
CDR3 protein: ASSQEWLAGEETQY

CDR3 length: 11
D gene: .
clone size: .
V gene: TRBV4-2
J gene: TRBJ2-3
CDR3 protein: ASSPLGPDTQY

CDR3 length: 12
D gene: TRBD1
clone size: .
V gene: TRBV6-6
J gene: TRBJ1-4
CDR3 protein: ASRPGQLNEKLF

CDR3 length: 16
D gene: .
clone size: .
V gene: TRBV19
J gene: TRBJ1-5
CDR3 protein: ASQRGMAPTGVNQPQH

CDR3 length: 11
D gene: TRBD2
clone size: once
V gene: TRBV11-3
J gene: TRBJ2-1
CDR3 protein: ASSPGGMNEQF

CDR3 length: 10
D gene: .
clone size: .
V gene: TRBV18
J gene: TRBJ2-7
CDR3 protein: ASSRQPYEQY

CDR3 length: 13
D gene: TRBD1
clone size: .
V gene: TRBV6-6
J gene: TRBJ1-1
CDR3 protein: ASSSTGQATTEAF

CDR3 length: 13
D gene: TRBD1
clone size: few
V gene: TRBV7-2
J gene: TRBJ1-1
CDR3 protein: ASSRDRAIYTEAF

CDR3 length: 15
D gene: .
clone size: .
V gene: TRBV7-8
J gene: TRBJ2-7
CDR3 protein: ASSPRVSSGKTGEQY

CDR3 length: 13
D gene: .
clone size: .
V gene: TRBV6-5
J gene: TRBJ1-4
CDR3 protein: ASSYGLVTNEKLF

CDR3 length: 12
D gene: TRBD1
clone size: .
V gene: TRBV2
J gene: TRBJ2-5
CDR3 protein: ATSKPGQAETQY

CDR3 length: 12
D gene: .
clone size: .
V gene: TRBV5-1
J gene: TRBJ1-2
CDR3 protein: ASSFLVEYYGYT

CDR3 length: 13
D gene: .
clone size: .
V gene: TRBV5-5
J gene: TRBJ2-7
CDR3 protein: ASSLSISGSYEQY

CDR3 length: 15
D gene: TRBD2
clone size: .
V gene: TRBV5-1
J gene: TRBJ2-1
CDR3 protein: ASSLESGLAAYNEQF

CDR3 length: 12
D gene: .
clone size: few
V gene: TRBV9
J gene: TRBJ1-1
CDR3 protein: ASSATMGNTEAF

CDR3 length: 14
D gene: .
clone size: .
V gene: TRBV5-4
J gene: TRBJ2-1
CDR3 protein: ASSLGTGGAYNEQF

CDR3 length: 13
D gene: TRBD2
clone size: .
V gene: TRBV5-1
J gene: TRBJ2-7
CDR3 protein: ASSLEASGPYEQY

CDR3 length: 11
D gene: .
clone size: .
V gene: TRBV7-8
J gene: TRBJ2-2
CDR3 protein: ASSVTGYGELF

CDR3 length: 12
D gene: .
clone size: .
V gene: TRBV28
J gene: TRBJ2-5
CDR3 protein: ASSSQGGEETQY

CDR3 length: 13
D gene: TRBD1
clone size: .
V gene: TRBV7-7
J gene: TRBJ1-4
CDR3 protein: ASSPGTATNEKLF

CDR3 length: 15
D gene: TRBD1
clone size: .
V gene: TRBV15
J gene: TRBJ1-6
CDR3 protein: ATNDGTGIDYNSPLH

CDR3 length: 17
D gene: .
clone size: .
V gene: TRBV5-1
J gene: TRBJ2-2
CDR3 protein: ASSLAATSSILGTGELF

CDR3 length: 12
D gene: TRBD2
clone size: .
V gene: TRBV12-5
J gene: TRBJ2-5
CDR3 protein: ASGYRGGAETQY

CDR3 length: 16
D gene: TRBD1
clone size: .
V gene: TRBV4-2
J gene: TRBJ1-4
CDR3 protein: ASSQDPDRAATNEKLF

CDR3 length: 14
D gene: .
clone size: .
V gene: TRBV5-6
J gene: TRBJ1-1
CDR3 protein: ASSLFAGALNTEAF

CDR3 length: 15
D gene: TRBD2
clone size: .
V gene: TRBV28
J gene: TRBJ2-5
CDR3 protein: ASSLWSGLAGGETQY

CDR3 length: 10
D gene: .
clone size: .
V gene: TRBV5-4
J gene: TRBJ1-2
CDR3 protein: ASSLDSYGYT

CDR3 length: 13
D gene: .
clone size: .
V gene: TRBV5-4
J gene: TRBJ2-7
CDR3 protein: ASSLGGDSRAEQY

CDR3 length: 12
D gene: .
clone size: .
V gene: TRBV2
J gene: TRBJ2-2
CDR3 protein: ASARDAGTGELF

CDR3 length: 13
D gene: TRBD2
clone size: .
V gene: TRBV11-2
J gene: TRBJ2-3
CDR3 protein: ASSLEGRETDTQY

CDR3 length: 12
D gene: .
clone size: few
V gene: TRBV28
J gene: TRBJ1-5
CDR3 protein: ASREATPNQPQH

CDR3 length: 13
D gene: .
clone size: .
V gene: TRBV19
J gene: TRBJ2-4
CDR3 protein: ASSTFQRGKNIQY

CDR3 length: 10
D gene: .
clone size: .
V gene: TRBV9
J gene: TRBJ2-7
CDR3 protein: ASSPDRGEQY

CDR3 length: 14
D gene: TRBD2
clone size: .
V gene: TRBV28
J gene: TRBJ2-7
CDR3 protein: ASSLSGLAGAYEQY

CDR3 length: 11
D gene: .
clone size: .
V gene: TRBV7-2
J gene: TRBJ2-5
CDR3 protein: ASSLAYLETQY

CDR3 length: 10
D gene: TRBD1
clone size: .
V gene: TRBV29-1
J gene: TRBJ2-2
CDR3 protein: SGAGGPGELF

CDR3 length: 13
D gene: TRBD1
clone size: .
V gene: TRBV19
J gene: TRBJ1-2
CDR3 protein: ASRDRGKTRYGYT

CDR3 length: 15
D gene: .
clone size: few
V gene: TRBV7-9
J gene: TRBJ1-5
CDR3 protein: ASSSGNRAYSNQPQH

CDR3 length: 14
D gene: .
clone size: .
V gene: TRBV19
J gene: TRBJ1-6
CDR3 protein: ASSIDSGRYNSPLH

CDR3 length: 10
D gene: .
clone size: .
V gene: TRBV11-3
J gene: TRBJ2-5
CDR3 protein: ASSSGQETQY

CDR3 length: 13
D gene: .
clone size: few
V gene: TRBV4-1
J gene: TRBJ2-7
CDR3 protein: ASSPNHGGLDEQY

CDR3 length: 12
D gene: .
clone size: .
V gene: TRBV27
J gene: TRBJ2-2
CDR3 protein: ATSKTSFAGELF

CDR3 length: 14
D gene: .
clone size: .
V gene: TRBV6-5
J gene: TRBJ2-3
CDR3 protein: ASSYSTGPSGDTQY